This is a list of T cell receptor beta chains from one sample in a study of blood T cell repertoires in COVID-19. Data came from immunoSEQ multiplex PCR; TCRdb stores just in-frame clones and leaves some out. The table records approximately 170,000 clones, 84% of them present only once. Source material: peripheral blood. The receptors come from a woman at least 80 years old with COVID-19, enrolled during active disease. Both conserved end residues are part of each CDR3.

j_gene,v_gene,CDR3aa
TRBJ2-3,TRBV6-6,CASSRTGTGGLDTQYF
TRBJ2-3,TRBV7-3,CASSLTSVGTQYF
TRBJ2-7,TRBV2,CASRGLAGGDEQYF
TRBJ2-1,TRBV27,CASSLTRVAGVNEQFF
TRBJ2-1,TRBV7-3,CASSLSLAGANEQFF
TRBJ2-5,TRBV7-9,CASSLGPGVKETQYF
TRBJ2-1,TRBV19,CASSIIAGEQFF
TRBJ2-5,TRBV19,CASSIQIYQETQYF
TRBJ2-1,TRBV7-9,CASSLTGSYNEQFF
TRBJ2-3,TRBV5-6,CASSLLGGGSTDTQYF
TRBJ1-1,TRBV9,CASSVGSPGLNTEAFF
TRBJ1-5,TRBV6-5,CASSYGPVEPQHF
TRBJ2-2,TRBV5-1,CASSLGSGNTGELFF
TRBJ2-5,TRBV11-1,CASSFGQGGETQYF
TRBJ2-1,TRBV13,CASSLVGLEQFF
TRBJ1-1,TRBV28,CASSPITEAFF
TRBJ2-3,TRBV9,CASSVVTDPQGDTQYF
TRBJ1-1,TRBV5-4,CASSWGQGNMNTEAFF
TRBJ1-4,TRBV4-1,CASSGSDTGPSNEKLFF
TRBJ1-4,TRBV4-1,CASSLAVREKLFF
TRBJ2-7,TRBV6-2/TRBV6-3,CASSTYYEQYF
TRBJ2-7,TRBV2,CASSEGLAGNEQYF
TRBJ2-2,TRBV9,CASSVGAPDFANTGELFF
TRBJ2-7,TRBV7-9,CASSFNSDEQYF
TRBJ1-2,TRBV6-6,CASSHTGQLEDGYTF
TRBJ2-5,TRBV6-4,CASSDLSRGGPQETQYF
TRBJ2-1,TRBV11-2,CASSLAGGHNEQFF
TRBJ2-3,TRBV2,CASSGQGVWRESADTQYF
TRBJ2-3,TRBV4-1,CASSQREGSTDTQYF
TRBJ2-5,TRBV7-9,CASSRTGGAETQYF
TRBJ2-3,TRBV10-2,CASRPEGGGDTQYF
TRBJ2-4,TRBV4-2,CASSDPSGSWGNIQYF
TRBJ2-5,TRBV20-1,CSASETSGGKETQYF
TRBJ2-7,TRBV18,CASSPHTGTVYEQYF
TRBJ2-1,TRBV2,CASSWQGDNEQFF
TRBJ2-2,TRBV24-1,CATRDPGTGELFF
TRBJ2-7,TRBV5-1,CASSLESGRTEQYF
TRBJ2-2,TRBV7-6,CASSPGNTGELFF
TRBJ2-5,TRBV5-1,CASSLGLAGGETQYF
TRBJ1-3,TRBV6-5,CASSYGGAMPIYF
TRBJ1-1,TRBV6-1,CASSEYDRVTEAFF
TRBJ1-1,TRBV28,CASAQGAKYTEAFF
TRBJ2-7,TRBV2,CASNGGGQGGSYEQYF
TRBJ1-2,TRBV18,CASSPLDSAGYTF
TRBJ1-4,TRBV6-1,CASSDQGTNEKLFF
TRBJ2-2,TRBV7-2,CASNKHPNTGELFF
TRBJ1-6,TRBV28,CASSSPGGYNSPLHF
TRBJ2-3,TRBV13,CASSLRGTDTQYF
TRBJ2-5,TRBV11-3,CASSSQAYF
TRBJ1-3,TRBV4-3,CASSQDLGNTIYF
TRBJ2-3,TRBV27,CASSYGGGTDTQYF
TRBJ2-7,TRBV7-9,CASSPAGSTYEQYF
TRBJ2-3,TRBV9,CASSPQGIGTQYF
TRBJ2-7,TRBV5-5,CASSPAPGRDLYEQYF
TRBJ2-1,TRBV6-2/TRBV6-3,CASSYSEGSGIRNNEQFF